The present TCR beta chain was sequenced within a study of control samples from healthy donors and cancer patients. Per germline, CDR1 SGHRS and CDR2 YFSETQ. The CDR3 spans 13 residues. Trimming pared 4 bases from V and 2 bases from J, leaving 9 bases between. On this clone: This specimen includes other DNA sequences encoding the same CDR3.

Libraries were prepared by immunoSEQ multiplex PCR; TCRdb keeps only in-frame clonotypes and omits some of them. The sample consists of about 120,000 clones, roughly 92% of them appearing once. This TCR derives from a man younger than 30 in good health. Sequenced sample: blood. The genes are TRBV5-1 and TRBJ1-1; no definite D call. As DNA, the CDR3 is TGCGCCAGCAGCCTTGAGGGTAACACTGAAGCTTTCTTT. Protein: CASSLEGNTEAFF.